Listed here is a single TCR beta chain. Its binding antigen is unknown. The input lacks base qualities; no much larger clone sits a single base away. Based on the germline V gene (reference sequence), the CDR1 and CDR2 sequences are DFQATT and SNEGSKA. V loses 6 bases, J loses 4 bases, and the germline ends lie 9 bases apart. The cysteine opens and the phenylalanine closes a CDR3 of 11 amino acids. Only the CDR3 DNA is retained, 33 bases long and in frame from the first base. Data came from an Illumina HiSeq 2500. Quantitative 5'-RACE with molecular barcodes was used to prepare TCR beta libraries. In the paper's pipeline: A new computational method based on a probabilistic model of VDJ rearrangement was used to identify disease-linked TCR variants. TCRdb redid the processing of the public reads, applying fastp at Q25 and MiXCR, and retained in-frame beta chains. Every CDR3 protein is listed once, alongside the most common genes and DNA of its rows. These V and J calls are TCRdb output, not the study's own analysis. The sample profile shows 130,000 to 150,000 distinct CDR3 sequences; roughly 8.3% of them were found once. The ten biggest clones cover 7.3% of the sample.

Synovial fluid samples were paired with blood samples taken from the same ankylosing spondylitis patients. The data derive from a study of CD8 T cells in ankylosing spondylitis (dated by TCRdb to 2017 to 2019). Study-level background: The study profiled T cell receptor beta repertoires in healthy donors and ankylosing spondylitis patients to find disease-linked TCR variants. Peripheral blood samples were taken, and synovial fluid was additionally collected from ankylosing spondylitis patients. The full study cohort comprised 20 to 30 ankylosing spondylitis patients and 85 to 120 healthy donors. The research as a whole found: In peripheral blood, the disease-linked clones were found at relatively low frequencies and had a CD8+ phenotype. The disease-linked clones were reported to be significantly enriched in matched synovial fluid samples from ankylosing spondylitis patients. A TCR beta motif of fewer than 10 highly homologous amino acid variants appeared characteristic of blood from ankylosing spondylitis patients. Some motif variants were previously reported in synovial fluid and blood of reactive arthritis patients, suggesting common disease-initiation mechanisms.

Sequenced: synovial fluid, either unsorted or a sorted T cell fraction (not recorded which). The chain is assembled from TRBV20-1 and TRBJ1-2, and possibly TRBD1, on 5 matching bases. The clonotype comes from a male donor with ankylosing spondylitis. In nucleotides, the sequence is TGCAGTGCAACAGGTTTCTATGGCTACACCTTC. The resulting protein is CSATGFYGYTF.